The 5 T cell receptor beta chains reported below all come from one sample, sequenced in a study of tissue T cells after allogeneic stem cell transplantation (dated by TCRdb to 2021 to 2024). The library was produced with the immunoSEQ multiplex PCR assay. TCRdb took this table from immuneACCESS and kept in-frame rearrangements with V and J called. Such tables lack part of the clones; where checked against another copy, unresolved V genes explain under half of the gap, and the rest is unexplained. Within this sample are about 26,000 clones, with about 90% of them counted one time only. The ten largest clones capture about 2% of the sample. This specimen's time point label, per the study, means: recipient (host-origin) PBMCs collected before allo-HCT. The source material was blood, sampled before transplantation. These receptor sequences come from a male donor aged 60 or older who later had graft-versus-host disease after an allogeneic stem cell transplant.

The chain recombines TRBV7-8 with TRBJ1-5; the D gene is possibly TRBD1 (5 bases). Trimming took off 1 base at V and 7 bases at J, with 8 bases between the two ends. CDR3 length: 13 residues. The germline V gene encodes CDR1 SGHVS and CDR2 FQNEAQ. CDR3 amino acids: CASSLDRSQPQHF. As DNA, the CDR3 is TGTGCCAGCAGCTTAGACAGGTCGCAGCCCCAGCATTTT.

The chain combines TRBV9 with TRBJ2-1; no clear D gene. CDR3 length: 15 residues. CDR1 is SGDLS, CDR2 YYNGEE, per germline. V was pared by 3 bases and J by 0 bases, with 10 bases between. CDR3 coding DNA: TGTGCCAGCAGCGAAGGGCAGGCCTCCTACAATGAGCAGTTCTTC. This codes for CASSEGQASYNEQFF.

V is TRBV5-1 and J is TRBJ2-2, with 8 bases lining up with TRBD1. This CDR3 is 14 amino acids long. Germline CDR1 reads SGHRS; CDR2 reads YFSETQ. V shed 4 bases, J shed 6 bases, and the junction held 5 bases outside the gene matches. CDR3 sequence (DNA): TGCGCCAGCAGCCAAGGACAGGGTCCCGGGGAGCTGTTTTTT. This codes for CASSQGQGPGELFF.

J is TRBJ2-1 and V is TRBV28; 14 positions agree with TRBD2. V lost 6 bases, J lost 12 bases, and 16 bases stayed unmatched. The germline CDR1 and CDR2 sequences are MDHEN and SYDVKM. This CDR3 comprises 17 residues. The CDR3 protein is CASRLTSSGLAGAWQFF. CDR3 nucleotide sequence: TGTGCCAGCAGGCTGACTTCATCGGGACTAGCGGGAGCATGGCAGTTCTTC.

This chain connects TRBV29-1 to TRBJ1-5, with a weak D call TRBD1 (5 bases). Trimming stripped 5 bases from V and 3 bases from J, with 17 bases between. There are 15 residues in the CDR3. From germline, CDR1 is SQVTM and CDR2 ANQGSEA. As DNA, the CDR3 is TGCAGCGTTACTTTGACAGCGGACCCCAATCAGCCCCAGCATTTT. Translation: CSVTLTADPNQPQHF.